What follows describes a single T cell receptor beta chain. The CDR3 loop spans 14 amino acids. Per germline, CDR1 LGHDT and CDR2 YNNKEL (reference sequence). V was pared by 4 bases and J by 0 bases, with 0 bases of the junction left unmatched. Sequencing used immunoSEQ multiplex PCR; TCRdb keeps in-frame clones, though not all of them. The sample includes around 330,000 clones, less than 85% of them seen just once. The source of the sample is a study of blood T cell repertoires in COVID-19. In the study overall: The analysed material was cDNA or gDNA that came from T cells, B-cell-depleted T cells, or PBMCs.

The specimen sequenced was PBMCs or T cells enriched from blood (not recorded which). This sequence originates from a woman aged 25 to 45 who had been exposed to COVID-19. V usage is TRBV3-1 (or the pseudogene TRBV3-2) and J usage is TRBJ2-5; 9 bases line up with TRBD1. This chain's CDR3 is CASSRDRDQETQYF. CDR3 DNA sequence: TGTGCCAGCAGCCGGGACAGGGACCAAGAGACCCAGTACTTC.